These 27 T cell receptor beta chains share one sample of origin, sequenced in a study of cytomegalovirus exposure and HLA in healthy donors. The PCR contained 60 Vbeta and 13 Jbeta primers. Clones were read by immunoSEQ multiplex PCR, and TCRdb kept only the in-frame ones, dropping some. The data show roughly 80,000 clones, 75% to 85% seen once. The sample comprised PBMCs. The receptor source for this set is a man in his forties in good health and CMV-seronegative.

This clone appeared a few times. The rearrangement links TRBV4-2 to TRBJ1-6; D possibly corresponds to TRBD1 (5 bases). Germline V gene data show CDR1 as LGHNA and CDR2 as YNFKEQ. The CDR3 has 17 amino acids. Trimming shortened V by 3 bases and J by 1 base, and 13 bases separated the two germline ends. CDR3 protein: CASSQTRGFSYNSPLHF. CDR3 nucleotides: TGTGCCAGCAGCCAGACCCGGGGGTTTTCCTATAATTCACCCCTCCACTTT.

This rearrangement joins TRBV18 to TRBJ1-3; D unresolved. V dropped 2 bases and J dropped 0 bases, with 14 bases sitting between them. The CDR3 extends over 17 amino acids. CDR1 is KGHSH and CDR2 is LQKENI in the germline V gene. The CDR3 region is CASSPAVPGPSGNTIYF. The CDR3 DNA is TGTGCCAGCTCACCAGCAGTACCGGGTCCCTCTGGAAACACCATATATTTT.

The chain combines TRBV30 with TRBJ2-7, with D tentatively TRBD2 (6 bases). The V gene lost 3 bases and the J gene lost 1 base, with 13 bases spanning the gap. The CDR3 spans 14 residues. Germline CDR1 GTSNPN, CDR2 SVGIG (reference sequence). The CDR3 loop reads CAWRRDFSSYEQYF. CDR3 nucleotide sequence: TGTGCCTGGAGGAGGGACTTTAGTTCCTACGAGCAGTACTTC.

The CDR3 is CASSPTSTVNYGYTF. As DNA, the CDR3 is TGTGCCAGTAGCCCGACCTCGACAGTAAACTATGGCTACACCTTC. The chain joins TRBV19 to TRBJ1-2; D possibly corresponds to TRBD1 (5 bases). Germline V gene lookup returns CDR1 LNHDA and CDR2 SQIVND (reference sequence). The CDR3 contains 15 residues. Trimming stripped 6 bases from V and 2 bases from J, with 16 bases between.

The rearrangement links TRBV7-3 to TRBJ1-6; D gene ambiguous. Germline values: CDR1 SGHTA, CDR2 FQGTGA. With 8 bases removed from V and 5 bases from J, the gap between germline ends came to 13 bases. The length of the CDR3 is 14 residues. The DNA of the CDR3 is TGTGCCAGCGCAGGCGGGATTGATAATTCACCCCTCCACTTT. It specifies CASAGGIDNSPLHF.

The V and J genes are TRBV2 and TRBJ1-5, with D tentatively TRBD1 (6 bases). Trimming cost V 5 bases and J 7 bases, with 15 bases left between them. The CDR3 is 14 residues long. CDR1 and CDR2 from the germline V gene are SNHLY and FYNNEI. CDR3 residues: CASSYRQDPQPQHF. The DNA of the CDR3 is TGTGCCAGCAGTTATAGACAGGACCCCCAGCCCCAGCATTTT.

The V and J genes are TRBV11-2 and TRBJ1-5; TRBD1 is a possible D gene (5 bases). The V gene's germline CDR1 is SGHAT and CDR2 FQNNGV. The CDR3 sequence is 13 residues long. The V and J ends lost 2 bases and 7 bases respectively, with 9 bases between them. The CDR3 bases are TGTGCCAGCAGCTTAATGGACACGCAGCCCCAGCATTTT. Its translation is CASSLMDTQPQHF. Full variable domain (remainder filled in from reference TRBV11-2 and TRBJ1-5): EAGVAQSPRYKIIEKRQSVAFWCNPISGHATLYWYQQILGQGPKLLIQFQNNGVVDDSQLPKDRFSAERLKGVDSTLKIQPAKLEDSAVYLCASSLMDTQPQHFGDGTRLSIL.

A single count supports this clone. The chain carries TRBV28 and TRBJ1-2; tentative D call: TRBD1 (5 bases). The CDR3 has 14 residues. CDR1 MDHEN and CDR2 SYDVKM come from the germline V gene. V was cut by 4 bases and J by 3 bases, with 12 bases left in between. In nucleotides, the CDR3 is TGTGCCAGCAGTTCCCCAGGGCCCTACTATGGCTACACCTTC. This gives the protein CASSSPGPYYGYTF.

This clone was counted between two and nine times. This chain uses TRBV6-5 with TRBJ2-2, with D uncertain. Trimming pared 6 bases from V and 5 bases from J, leaving 7 bases between. Germline V gives CDR1 MNHEY, CDR2 SVGAGI. The CDR3 sequence is 12 residues long. Written as DNA, the CDR3 is TGTGCCAGCAGGCTAGGAACCGGGGAGCTGTTTTTT. As protein: CASRLGTGELFF.

This clone was found a few times. The chain carries TRBV7-9 and TRBJ2-5; D unclear. The ends were cut back, 5 bases at V and 2 bases at J, with 6 bases in the middle. The CDR3 has 12 amino acids. CDR1 and CDR2 from the germline V gene are SEHNR and FQNEAQ (reference sequence). In nucleotides, the CDR3 is TGTGCCAGCAGCCCCCTACAAGAGACCCAGTACTTC. Translated, it gives CASSPLQETQYF.

This clone occurred a few times. J is TRBJ1-6 and V is TRBV5-1; TRBD1 is a possible D gene (6 bases). CDR1 is SGHRS and CDR2 is YFSETQ in the germline V gene. Trimming stripped 3 bases from V and 6 bases from J, with 13 bases between. The CDR3 runs to 15 residues. The CDR3 loop is CASSWGPGPNSPLHF. The CDR3, as DNA: TGCGCCAGCAGCTGGGGGCCGGGACCTAATTCACCCCTCCACTTT.

This clone was detected a few times. An end of the junction differs from the germline gene, which may be a read error. The J gene is TRBJ2-5, the V gene TRBV7-7, with a tentative D call TRBD1 (6 bases). Per the germline V gene, CDR1 is SSHAT and CDR2 is FNYEAQ (reference sequence). The CDR3 extends over 15 amino acids. This CDR3 reads CASSLLGARGETQYF. The CDR3 DNA follows: TGTGCTAGCAGCTTACTGGGGGCGCGAGGGGAGACCCAGTACTTC.

The chain recombines TRBV2 with TRBJ2-5, with D hard to call. Germline V gene data show CDR1 as SNHLY and CDR2 as FYNNEI. The V end lost 3 bases, the J end lost 5 bases, and 7 bases lay between the germline ends. The CDR3 totals 12 residues. The CDR3 coding sequence is TGTGCCAGCAGTGAGGCGGCGGAGACCCAGTACTTC. Its translation: CASSEAAETQYF.

V and J are TRBV7-2 and TRBJ1-5; 7 bases map to TRBD1. The CDR3 runs to 15 residues. Germline V gene sequence: CDR1 SGHTA, CDR2 FQGNSA. The J segment lost 7 bases and the V segment lost 5 bases, leaving 11 bases of the junction unmatched. The CDR3 spells CASSQDRARGQPQHF. As DNA, the CDR3 is TGTGCCAGCAGCCAAGACAGGGCCAGGGGACAGCCCCAGCATTTT.

V and J are TRBV5-1 and TRBJ2-1, with 7 bases that match TRBD2. Germline V gene lookup returns CDR1 SGHRS and CDR2 YFSETQ. Trimming cost V 2 bases and J 0 bases; bases outside gene matches: 2. The length of the CDR3 is 15 residues. CDR3 DNA: TGCGCCAGCAGCTTAAGCGGGGACTCCTACAATGAGCAGTTCTTC. Amino acids: CASSLSGDSYNEQFF.

The V call is TRBV5-4, the J call TRBJ2-7; 9 nucleotides align to TRBD1. J lost 5 bases, V lost 5 bases, and 8 bases had no gene match. Germline V gene data show CDR1 as SGHNT and CDR2 as YYREEE (reference sequence). The CDR3 is 14 residues long. CDR3 nucleotides: TGTGCCAGCAGTTCCGCGACAGGGGGTAACGAGCAGTACTTC. Translating gives CASSSATGGNEQYF.

This sequence joins TRBV5-6 and TRBJ1-5, with D unclear. The V end was cut by 4 bases, the J end by 0 bases, with 8 bases between. Germline CDR1 SGHDT, CDR2 YYEEEE. The length of the CDR3 is 14 residues. CDR3 sequence (DNA): TGTGCCAGCAGCACTTTTTATAGCAATCAGCCCCAGCATTTT. The encoded protein is CASSTFYSNQPQHF.

The CDR3 bases are TGTGCCAGCAGCGTCGGAACAGGGGGCTTTTCCTACGAGCAGTACTTC. As protein: CASSVGTGGFSYEQYF. The rearrangement links TRBV9 to TRBJ2-7; the match to TRBD1 covers 9 bases. There are 16 residues in the CDR3. Germline V gene sequence: CDR1 SGDLS, CDR2 YYNGEE. Trimming cost V 2 bases and J 1 base; bases outside gene matches: 7.

This clone was recorded only once. The chain recombines TRBV5-4 with TRBJ1-2; a weak D match, TRBD1 (6 bases). This CDR3 is 12 amino acids long. Germline V gives CDR1 SGHNT, CDR2 YYREEE (reference sequence). V was trimmed by 4 bases and J by 8 bases, leaving 12 bases between them. This chain's CDR3 is CASSAQGGGYTF. CDR3 in DNA: TGTGCCAGCAGCGCACAGGGCGGAGGCTACACCTTC.

CDR3 residues: CASSRTVGTEAFF. For the CDR3, the DNA is TGTGCCAGCAGTCGGACAGTCGGGACTGAAGCTTTCTTT. The V call is TRBV7-3, the J call TRBJ1-1; D is possibly TRBD1 (6 bases). The V gene lost 6 bases and the J gene lost 5 bases, with 13 bases spanning the gap. The CDR3 loop spans 13 amino acids. The germline V gene encodes CDR1 SGHTA and CDR2 FQGTGA.

The V and J genes are TRBV19 and TRBJ2-4; TRBD1 aligns across 8 bases. This CDR3 is built from 14 residues. Germline assignment: CDR1 LNHDA and CDR2 SQIVND (reference sequence). Unmatched junction bases numbered 11, after V lost 5 bases and J lost 11 bases. CDR3 sequence: CASSPQGAKTFQYF. In DNA, the CDR3 is TGTGCCAGTAGTCCCCAGGGGGCTAAAACATTTCAGTACTTC.

The rearrangement joins TRBV6-5 to TRBJ2-7; D is possibly TRBD2 (7 bases). Looked up from germline, CDR1 is MNHEY and CDR2 is SVGAGI. V gave up 10 bases and J gave up 1 base, with 17 bases separating them. The CDR3 has 14 amino acids. As DNA, the CDR3 is TGTGCCATCAGATGGGGGGGCGAGTCCTACGAGCAGTACTTC. Translating gives CAIRWGGESYEQYF.

The CDR3 loop is CASSQKGRGGESFLDEQYF. CDR3 nucleotide sequence: TGTGCCAGCAGCCAAAAAGGCCGCGGGGGGGAGTCCTTTTTGGACGAGCAGTACTTC. The chain uses TRBV4-2 and TRBJ2-7, with TRBD2 identical over 9 bases. Germline CDR1 LGHNA, CDR2 YNFKEQ. Trimming cost V 2 bases and J 5 bases; bases outside gene matches: 19. This CDR3 has 19 residues.

This clone was found once. The rearrangement joins TRBV2 to TRBJ2-7, with D uncertain. Germline V gene sequence: CDR1 SNHLY, CDR2 FYNNEI. Trimming left V 3 bases short and J 0 bases short, with 9 bases between. There are 14 residues in the CDR3. DNA of the CDR3: TGTGCCAGCAGTGAGATTCCTATCTCCTACGAGCAGTACTTC. This encodes CASSEIPISYEQYF.

This clone has only one observation. The V gene is TRBV6-1, the J gene TRBJ2-3; D uncertain. With 1 base removed from V and 4 bases from J, the gap between germline ends came to 9 bases. The CDR3 sequence is 14 residues long. Germline values: CDR1 MNHNS, CDR2 SASEGT. The CDR3 reads CASSEVISPDTQYF. The CDR3, as DNA: TGTGCCAGCAGTGAAGTCATTAGCCCAGATACGCAGTATTTT.

Here the CDR3 DNA reads TGTGCCAGCAGCTTGAGGGAGTATCAGCCCCAGCATTTT. Protein sequence: CASSLREYQPQHF. This chain links TRBV5-8 with TRBJ1-5; D gene ambiguous. Trimming removed 1 base at V and 5 bases at J, with 7 bases between. The CDR3 contains 13 residues. Germline CDR1 SGHTS, CDR2 YDEGEE.

In DNA form, the CDR3 reads TGTGCCAGCAGCTTAGGACAGAAGACCGGGGAGCTGTTTTTT. It yields the protein CASSLGQKTGELFF. The chain carries TRBV7-6 and TRBJ2-2; D is perhaps TRBD1 (5 bases). This CDR3 is built from 14 residues. Germline CDR1 reads SGHVS; CDR2 reads FNYEAQ. The germline V and J ends were trimmed by 1 base and 5 bases, with 8 bases remaining between them.